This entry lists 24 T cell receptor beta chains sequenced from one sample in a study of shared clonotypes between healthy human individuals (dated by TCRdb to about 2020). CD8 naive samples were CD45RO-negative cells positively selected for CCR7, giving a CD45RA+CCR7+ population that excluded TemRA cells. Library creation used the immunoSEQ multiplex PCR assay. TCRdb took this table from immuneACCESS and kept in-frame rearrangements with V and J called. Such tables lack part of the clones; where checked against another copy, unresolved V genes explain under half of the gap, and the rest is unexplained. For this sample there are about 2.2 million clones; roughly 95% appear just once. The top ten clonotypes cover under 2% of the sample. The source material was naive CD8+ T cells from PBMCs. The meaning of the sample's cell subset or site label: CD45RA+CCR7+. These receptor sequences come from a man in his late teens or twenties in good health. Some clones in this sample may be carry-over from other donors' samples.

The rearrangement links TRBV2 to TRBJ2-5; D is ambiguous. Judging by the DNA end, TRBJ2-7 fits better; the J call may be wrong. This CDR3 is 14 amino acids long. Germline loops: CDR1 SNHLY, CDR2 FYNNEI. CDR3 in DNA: TGTGCCAGCATCGCCATAGGTGGTGGCTACGAGCAGTACTTC. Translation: CASIAIGGGYEQYF.

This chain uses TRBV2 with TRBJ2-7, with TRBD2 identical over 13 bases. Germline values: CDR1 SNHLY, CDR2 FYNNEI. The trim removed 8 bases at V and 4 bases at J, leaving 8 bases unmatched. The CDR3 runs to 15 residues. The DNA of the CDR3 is TGTGCCAGCGGGGGGGGACTAGCGGGATTGTACGAGCAGTACTTC. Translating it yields CASGGGLAGLYEQYF.

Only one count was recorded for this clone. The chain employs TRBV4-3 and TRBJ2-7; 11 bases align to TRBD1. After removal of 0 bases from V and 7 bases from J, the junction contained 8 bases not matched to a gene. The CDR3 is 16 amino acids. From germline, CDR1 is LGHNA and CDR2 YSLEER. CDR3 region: CASSQDRTGGIWEQYF. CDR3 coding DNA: TGCGCCAGCAGCCAAGACCGGACAGGGGGCATCTGGGAGCAGTACTTC.

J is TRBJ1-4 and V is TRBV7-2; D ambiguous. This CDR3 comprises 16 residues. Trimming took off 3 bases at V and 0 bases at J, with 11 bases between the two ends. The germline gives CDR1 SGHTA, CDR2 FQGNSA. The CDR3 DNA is TGTGCCAGCAGCTTCGGTGGTATCGCAACTAATGAAAAACTGTTTTTT. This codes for CASSFGGIATNEKLFF. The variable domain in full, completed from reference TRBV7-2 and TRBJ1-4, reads GAGVSQSPSNKVTEKGKDVELRCDPISGHTALYWYRQSLGQGLEFLIYFQGNSAPDKSGLPSDRFSAERTGGSVSTLTIQRTQQEDSAVYLCASSFGGIATNEKLFFGSGTQLSVL.

This chain's CDR3 is CASSSALGLGETQYF. The CDR3 DNA sequence: TGTGCCAGCAGCTCTGCCCTAGGGCTAGGGGAGACCCAGTACTTC. The gene calls are TRBV7-2 and TRBJ2-5; D unclear. The CDR3 has 15 residues. The germline V gene encodes CDR1 SGHTA and CDR2 FQGNSA. The germline V and J ends were trimmed by 4 bases and 5 bases, with 17 bases remaining between them.

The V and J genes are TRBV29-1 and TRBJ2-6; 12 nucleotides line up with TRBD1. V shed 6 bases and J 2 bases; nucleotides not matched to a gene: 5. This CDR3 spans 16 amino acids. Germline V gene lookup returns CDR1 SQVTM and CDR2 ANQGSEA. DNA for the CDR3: TGCAGCGTGATGGGACAGGGGGCAACTGGGGCCAACGTCCTGACTTTC. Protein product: CSVMGQGATGANVLTF.

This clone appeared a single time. CDR3 bases: TGTGCCAGCATACAGGGCGCCTCCCGGACCACTGAAGCTTTCTTT. It is translated as CASIQGASRTTEAFF. This chain uses TRBV7-9 with TRBJ1-1, with D maybe TRBD1 (6 bases). Trimming took 7 bases from V and 4 from J, leaving 19 bases between them. Germline V gene lookup returns CDR1 SEHNR and CDR2 FQNEAQ (reference sequence). CDR3 length: 15 residues.

The CDR3 DNA reads as TGTGCCAGCAGTCTGATCGGGACAGGGCGCGAGCAGTACTTC. Residues: CASSLIGTGREQYF. This chain links TRBV27 with TRBJ2-7; TRBD1 aligns across 9 bases. Germline V gives CDR1 MNHEY, CDR2 SMNVEV (reference sequence). The CDR3 is 14 residues long. V lost 5 bases and J lost 6; bases outside the gene matches: 8.

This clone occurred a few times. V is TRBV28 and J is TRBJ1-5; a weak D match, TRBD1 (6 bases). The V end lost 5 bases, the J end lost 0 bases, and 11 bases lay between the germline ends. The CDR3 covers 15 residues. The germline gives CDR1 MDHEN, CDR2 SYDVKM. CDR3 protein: CASSPGTLSNQPQHF. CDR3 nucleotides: TGTGCCAGCAGTCCCGGGACACTTAGCAATCAGCCCCAGCATTTT. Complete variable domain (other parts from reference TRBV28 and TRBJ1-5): DVKVTQSSRYLVKRTGEKVFLECVQDMDHENMFWYRQDPGLGLRLIYFSYDVKMKEKGDIPEGYSVSREKKERFSLILESASTNQTSMYLCASSPGTLSNQPQHFGDGTRLSIL.

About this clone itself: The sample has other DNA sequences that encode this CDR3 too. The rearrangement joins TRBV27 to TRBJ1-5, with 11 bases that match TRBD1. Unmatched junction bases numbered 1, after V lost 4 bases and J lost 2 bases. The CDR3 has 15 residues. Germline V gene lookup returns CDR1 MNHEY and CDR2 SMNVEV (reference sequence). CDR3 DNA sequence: TGTGCCAGCAGTTGGGGACAGGGGGGCAATCAGCCCCAGCATTTT. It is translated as CASSWGQGGNQPQHF.

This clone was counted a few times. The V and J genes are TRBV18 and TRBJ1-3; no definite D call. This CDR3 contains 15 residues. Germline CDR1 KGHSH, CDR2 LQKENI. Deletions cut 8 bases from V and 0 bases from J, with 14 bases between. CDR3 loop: CASTPGRFSGNTIYF. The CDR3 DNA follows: TGTGCCAGCACCCCCGGACGGTTCTCTGGAAACACCATATATTTT. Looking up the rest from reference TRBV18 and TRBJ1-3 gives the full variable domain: NAGVMQNPRHLVRRRGQEARLRCSPMKGHSHVYWYRQLPEEGLKFMVYLQKENIIDESGMPKERFSAEFPKEGPSILRIQQVVRGDSAAYFCASTPGRFSGNTIYFGEGSWLTVV.

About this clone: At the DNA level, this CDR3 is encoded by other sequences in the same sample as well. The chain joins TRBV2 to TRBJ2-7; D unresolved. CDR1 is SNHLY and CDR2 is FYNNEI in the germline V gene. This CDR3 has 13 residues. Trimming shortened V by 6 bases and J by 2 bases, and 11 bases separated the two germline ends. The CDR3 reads CASSVAATYEQYF. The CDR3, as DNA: TGTGCCAGCAGCGTGGCAGCTACCTACGAGCAGTACTTC.

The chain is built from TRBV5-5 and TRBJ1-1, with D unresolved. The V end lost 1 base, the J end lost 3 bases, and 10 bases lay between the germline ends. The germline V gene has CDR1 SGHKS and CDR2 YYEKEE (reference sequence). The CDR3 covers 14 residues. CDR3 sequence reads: CASSLQVKDTEAFF. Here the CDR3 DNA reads TGTGCCAGCAGCTTGCAGGTGAAGGACACTGAAGCTTTCTTT.

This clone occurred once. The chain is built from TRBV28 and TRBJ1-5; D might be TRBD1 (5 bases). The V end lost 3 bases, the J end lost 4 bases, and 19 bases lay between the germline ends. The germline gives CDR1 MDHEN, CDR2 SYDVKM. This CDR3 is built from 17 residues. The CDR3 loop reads CASSFISGSGPNQPQHF. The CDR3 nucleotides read TGTGCCAGCAGTTTTATCTCAGGGAGTGGCCCGAATCAGCCCCAGCATTTT.

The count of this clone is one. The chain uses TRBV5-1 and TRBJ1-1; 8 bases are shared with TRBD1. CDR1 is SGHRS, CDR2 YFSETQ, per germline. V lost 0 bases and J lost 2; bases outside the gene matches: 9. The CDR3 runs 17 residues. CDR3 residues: CASSLEPGTGSNTEAFF. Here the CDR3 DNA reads TGCGCCAGCAGCTTGGAACCTGGGACAGGATCTAACACTGAAGCTTTCTTT.

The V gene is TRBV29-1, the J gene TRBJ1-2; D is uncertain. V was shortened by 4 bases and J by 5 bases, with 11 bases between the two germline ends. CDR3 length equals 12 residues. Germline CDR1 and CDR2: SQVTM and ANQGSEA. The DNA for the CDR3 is TGCAGCGTTGTATGGTCCCGTTATGGCTACACCTTC. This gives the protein CSVVWSRYGYTF.

The CDR3 protein is CASSPSRVSAVDEQFF. The DNA of the CDR3 is TGTGCCAGCAGCCCGTCTCGCGTATCCGCCGTGGATGAGCAGTTCTTC. This chain joins TRBV9 and TRBJ2-1; D is undetermined. The V gene lost 4 bases and the J gene lost 8 bases, with 22 bases spanning the gap. Per the germline V gene, CDR1 is SGDLS and CDR2 is YYNGEE. The CDR3 is 16 residues long.

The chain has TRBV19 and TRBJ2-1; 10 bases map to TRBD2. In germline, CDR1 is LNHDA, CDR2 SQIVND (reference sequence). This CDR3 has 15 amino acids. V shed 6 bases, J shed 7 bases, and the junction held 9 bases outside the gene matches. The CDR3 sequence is CASRTLAGDGNEQFF. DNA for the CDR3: TGTGCCAGTAGGACTCTAGCGGGAGATGGTAATGAGCAGTTCTTC.

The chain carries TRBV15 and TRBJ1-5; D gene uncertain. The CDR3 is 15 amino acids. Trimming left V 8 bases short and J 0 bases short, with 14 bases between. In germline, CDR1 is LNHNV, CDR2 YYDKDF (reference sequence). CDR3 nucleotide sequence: TGTGCCACCTCCGATCGGCTTAATAGCAATCAGCCCCAGCATTTT. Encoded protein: CATSDRLNSNQPQHF.

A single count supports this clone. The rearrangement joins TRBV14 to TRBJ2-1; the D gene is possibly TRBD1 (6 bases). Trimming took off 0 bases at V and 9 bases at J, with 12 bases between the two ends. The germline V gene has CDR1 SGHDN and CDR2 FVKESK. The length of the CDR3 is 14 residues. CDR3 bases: TGTGCCAGCAGCCAAGATGGGGGCGGCGGTGAGCAGTTCTTC. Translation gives CASSQDGGGGEQFF. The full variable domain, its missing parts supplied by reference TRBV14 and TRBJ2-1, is EAGVTQFPSHSVIEKGQTVTLRCDPISGHDNLYWYRRVMGKEIKFLLHFVKESKQDESGMPNNRFLAERTGGTYSTLKVQPAELEDSGVYFCASSQDGGGGEQFFGPGTRLTVL.

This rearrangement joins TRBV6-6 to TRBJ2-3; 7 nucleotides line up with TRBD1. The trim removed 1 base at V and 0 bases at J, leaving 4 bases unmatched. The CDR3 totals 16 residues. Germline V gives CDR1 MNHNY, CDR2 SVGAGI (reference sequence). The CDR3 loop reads CASSYFLTGSTDTQYF. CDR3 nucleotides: TGTGCCAGCAGTTACTTCTTGACAGGGAGCACAGATACGCAGTATTTT.

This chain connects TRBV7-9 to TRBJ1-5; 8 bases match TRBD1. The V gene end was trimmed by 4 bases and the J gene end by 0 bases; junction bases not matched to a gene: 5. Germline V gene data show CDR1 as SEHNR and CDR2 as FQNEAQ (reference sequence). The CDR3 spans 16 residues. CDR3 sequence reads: CASSSTQGGSNQPQHF. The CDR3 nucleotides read TGTGCCAGCAGCTCAACACAGGGGGGTAGCAATCAGCCCCAGCATTTT. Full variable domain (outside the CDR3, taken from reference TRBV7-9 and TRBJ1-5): DTGVSQNPRHKITKRGQNVTFRCDPISEHNRLYWYRQTLGQGPEFLTYFQNEAQLEKSRLLSDRFSAERPKGSFSTLEIQRTEQGDSAMYLCASSSTQGGSNQPQHFGDGTRLSIL.

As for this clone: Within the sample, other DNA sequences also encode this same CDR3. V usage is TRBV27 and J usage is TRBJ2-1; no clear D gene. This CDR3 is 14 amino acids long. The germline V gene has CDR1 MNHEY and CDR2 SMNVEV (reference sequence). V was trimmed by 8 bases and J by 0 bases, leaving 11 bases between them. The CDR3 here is CASSLRSSYNEQFF. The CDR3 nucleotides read TGTGCCAGCTCACTCCGGAGCTCCTACAATGAGCAGTTCTTC.

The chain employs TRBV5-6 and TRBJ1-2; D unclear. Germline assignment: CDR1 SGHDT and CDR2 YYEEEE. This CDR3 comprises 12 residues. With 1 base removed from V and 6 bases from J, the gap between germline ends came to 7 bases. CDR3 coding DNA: TGTGCCAGCAGCTTGAGCACCCATGGCTACACCTTC. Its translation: CASSLSTHGYTF.